This T cell receptor (beta chain) was recovered during a study of T cells in narcolepsy. Study-wide context: Healthy controls were enrolled alongside patients with narcolepsy type 1 or type 2. The study, taken as a whole, reports: Autoreactive clonotypes reportedly recurred in blood of same and different patients, not controls. Autoreactive clone sequences were missing from some blood memory CD4+ repertoires. Autoreactive HCRT-specific and TRIB2-specific clonotypes were marked in same-patient CSF-versus-blood CD4+ comparisons.

Note on this clone: Its target is not known.

V dropped 2 bases and J dropped 6 bases, with 14 bases sitting between them. In germline, CDR1 is SEHNR, CDR2 FQNEAQ (reference sequence). The CDR3 has 14 amino acids. TCRdb keeps only in-frame clones here, not all; method: immunoSEQ multiplex PCR. This table holds about 32,000 clones, under 85% found once. The genes are TRBV7-9 and TRBJ2-7; D not resolved. The receptor was isolated from a human donor in good health. The material sequenced was memory (CD45RA-) CD4+ T cells from blood. The CDR3 protein is CASSLPKGTGEQYF. CDR3 nucleotide sequence: TGTGCCAGCAGCTTACCGAAGGGAACGGGCGAGCAGTACTTC.